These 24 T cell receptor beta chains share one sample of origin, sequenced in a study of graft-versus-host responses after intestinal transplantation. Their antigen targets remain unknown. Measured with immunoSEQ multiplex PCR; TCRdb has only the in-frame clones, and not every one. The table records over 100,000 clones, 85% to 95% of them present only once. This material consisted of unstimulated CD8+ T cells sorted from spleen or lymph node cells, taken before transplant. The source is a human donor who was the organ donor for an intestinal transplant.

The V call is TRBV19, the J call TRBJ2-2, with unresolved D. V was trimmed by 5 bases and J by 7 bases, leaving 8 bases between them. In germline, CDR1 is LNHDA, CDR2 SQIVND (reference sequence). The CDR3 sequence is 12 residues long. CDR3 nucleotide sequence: TGTGCCAGTAGTCCGTCGGTCGGGGAGCTGTTTTTT. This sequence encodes CASSPSVGELFF.

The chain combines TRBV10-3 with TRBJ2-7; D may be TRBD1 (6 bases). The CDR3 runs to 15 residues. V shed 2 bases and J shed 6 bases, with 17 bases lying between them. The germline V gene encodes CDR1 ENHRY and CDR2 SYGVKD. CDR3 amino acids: CAISEGGPVVVEQYF. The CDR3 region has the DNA TGTGCCATCAGTGAGGGGGGCCCCGTTGTGGTCGAGCAGTACTTC.

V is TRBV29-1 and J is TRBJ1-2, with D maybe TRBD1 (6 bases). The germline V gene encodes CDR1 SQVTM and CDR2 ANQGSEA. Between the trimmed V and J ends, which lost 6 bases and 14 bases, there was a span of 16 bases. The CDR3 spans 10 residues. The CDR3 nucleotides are TGCAGCGTCTGGGACACTGGGGTTACCTTC. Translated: CSVWDTGVTF.

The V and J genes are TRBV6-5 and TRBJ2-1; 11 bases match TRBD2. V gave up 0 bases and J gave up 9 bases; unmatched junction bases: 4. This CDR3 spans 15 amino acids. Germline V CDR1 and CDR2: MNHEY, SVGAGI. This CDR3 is CASSYSGSGRGEQFF. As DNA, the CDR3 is TGTGCCAGCAGTTACTCGGGTAGCGGGAGGGGTGAGCAGTTCTTC.

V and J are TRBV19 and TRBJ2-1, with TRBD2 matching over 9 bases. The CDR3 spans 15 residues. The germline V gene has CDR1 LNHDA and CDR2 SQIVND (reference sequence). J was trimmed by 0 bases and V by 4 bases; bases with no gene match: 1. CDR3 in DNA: TGTGCCAGTAGTAGTAGCGGGGGCTCCTACAATGAGCAGTTCTTC. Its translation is CASSSSGGSYNEQFF.

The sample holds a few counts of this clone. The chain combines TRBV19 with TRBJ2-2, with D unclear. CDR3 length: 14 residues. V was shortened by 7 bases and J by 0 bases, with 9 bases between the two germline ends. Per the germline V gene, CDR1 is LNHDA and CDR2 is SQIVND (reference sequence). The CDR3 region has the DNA TGTGCCAGTACCCTCGACGCGAACACCGGGGAGCTGTTTTTT. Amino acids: CASTLDANTGELFF.

The DNA for the CDR3 is TGTGCCAGCAGTTACTCGGACAGGGGAGACACTGAAGCTTTCTTT. It is translated as CASSYSDRGDTEAFF. This chain links TRBV6-5 with TRBJ1-1, with 9 bases aligning to TRBD1. V was pared by 0 bases and J by 3 bases, with 2 bases of the junction left unmatched. This CDR3 has 15 amino acids. Germline values: CDR1 MNHEY, CDR2 SVGAGI.

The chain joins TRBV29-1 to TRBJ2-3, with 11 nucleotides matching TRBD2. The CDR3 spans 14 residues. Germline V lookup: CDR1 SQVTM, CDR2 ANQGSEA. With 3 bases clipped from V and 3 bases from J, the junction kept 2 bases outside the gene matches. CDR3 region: CSVDWTSGTDTQYF. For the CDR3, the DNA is TGCAGCGTTGATTGGACTAGCGGGACAGATACGCAGTATTTT.

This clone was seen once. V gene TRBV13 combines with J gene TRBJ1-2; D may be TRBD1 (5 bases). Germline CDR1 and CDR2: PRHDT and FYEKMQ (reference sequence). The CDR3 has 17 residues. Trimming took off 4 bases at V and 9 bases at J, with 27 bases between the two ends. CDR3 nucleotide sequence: TGTGCCAGCAGCTCCGCCGGGACCCTTATGGGGGTGGGTAGCTACACCTTC. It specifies CASSSAGTLMGVGSYTF.

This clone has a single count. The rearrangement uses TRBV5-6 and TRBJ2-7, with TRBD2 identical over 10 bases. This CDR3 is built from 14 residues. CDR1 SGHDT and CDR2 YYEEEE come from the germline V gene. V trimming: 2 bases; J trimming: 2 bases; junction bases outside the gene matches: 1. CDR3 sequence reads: CASSLSGRAYEQYF. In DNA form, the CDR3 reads TGTGCCAGCAGCTTAAGCGGGAGGGCCTACGAGCAGTACTTC.

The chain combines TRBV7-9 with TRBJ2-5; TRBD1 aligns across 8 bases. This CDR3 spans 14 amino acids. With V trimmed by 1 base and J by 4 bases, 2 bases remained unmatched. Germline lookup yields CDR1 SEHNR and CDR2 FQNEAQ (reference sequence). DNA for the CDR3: TGTGCCAGCAGCTTAGGGACAGGGAGAGAGACCCAGTACTTC. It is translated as CASSLGTGRETQYF.

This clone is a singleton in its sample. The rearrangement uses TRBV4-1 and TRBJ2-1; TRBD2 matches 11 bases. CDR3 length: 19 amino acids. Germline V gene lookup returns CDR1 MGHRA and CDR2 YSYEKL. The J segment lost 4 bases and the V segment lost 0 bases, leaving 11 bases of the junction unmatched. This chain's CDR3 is CASSQDKLAGDPSYNEQFF. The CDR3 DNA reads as TGCGCCAGCAGCCAAGATAAACTAGCGGGGGACCCAAGTTACAATGAGCAGTTCTTC.

The CDR3 protein is CASSLYGGAGTDTQYF. DNA of the CDR3: TGTGCCAGCAGTTTATACGGGGGGGCAGGCACAGATACGCAGTATTTT. The genes are TRBV27 and TRBJ2-3; 8 bases align to TRBD2. Germline V gene sequence: CDR1 MNHEY, CDR2 SMNVEV (reference sequence). Losses at the gene ends were 1 base for V and 1 base for J; bases not matched to a gene: 4. CDR3 length equals 16 residues.

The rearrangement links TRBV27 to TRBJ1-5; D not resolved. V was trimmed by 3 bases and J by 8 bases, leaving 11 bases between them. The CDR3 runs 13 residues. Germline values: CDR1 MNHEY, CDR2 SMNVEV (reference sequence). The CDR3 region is CASSFGPRKPQHF. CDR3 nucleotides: TGTGCCAGCAGTTTTGGCCCACGAAAGCCCCAGCATTTT.

CDR3 region: CASSLAESSYNEQFF. The CDR3 DNA reads as TGTGCCAGCAGTTTAGCGGAGAGCTCCTACAATGAGCAGTTCTTC. The chain uses TRBV27 and TRBJ2-1; D ambiguous. Per germline, CDR1 MNHEY and CDR2 SMNVEV (reference sequence). Between the trimmed V and J ends, which lost 2 bases and 0 bases, there was a span of 8 bases. This CDR3 has 15 residues.

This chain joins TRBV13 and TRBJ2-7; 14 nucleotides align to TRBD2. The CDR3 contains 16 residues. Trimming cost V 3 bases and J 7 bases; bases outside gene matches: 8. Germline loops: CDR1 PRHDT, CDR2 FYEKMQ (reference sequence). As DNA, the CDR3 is TGTGCCAGCAGCTTGCGACTAGCGGGAGGGCCGGGAGAGCAGTACTTC. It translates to CASSLRLAGGPGEQYF. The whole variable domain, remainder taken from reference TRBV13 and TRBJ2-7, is AAGVIQSPRHLIKEKRETATLKCYPIPRHDTVYWYQQGPGQDPQFLISFYEKMQSDKGSIPDRFSAQQFSDYHSELNMSSLELGDSALYFCASSLRLAGGPGEQYFGPGTRLTVT.

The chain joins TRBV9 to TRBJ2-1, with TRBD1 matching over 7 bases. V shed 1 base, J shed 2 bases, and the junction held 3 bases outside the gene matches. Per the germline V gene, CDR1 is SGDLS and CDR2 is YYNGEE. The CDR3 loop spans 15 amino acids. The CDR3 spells CASSVRDRPYNEQFF. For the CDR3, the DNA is TGTGCCAGCAGCGTACGGGACAGACCCTACAATGAGCAGTTCTTC.

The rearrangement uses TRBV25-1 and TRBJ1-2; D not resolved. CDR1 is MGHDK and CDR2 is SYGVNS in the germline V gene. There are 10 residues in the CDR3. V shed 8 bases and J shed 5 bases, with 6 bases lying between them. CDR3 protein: CASFRYGYTF. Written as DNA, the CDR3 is TGTGCCAGCTTCAGATATGGCTACACCTTC.

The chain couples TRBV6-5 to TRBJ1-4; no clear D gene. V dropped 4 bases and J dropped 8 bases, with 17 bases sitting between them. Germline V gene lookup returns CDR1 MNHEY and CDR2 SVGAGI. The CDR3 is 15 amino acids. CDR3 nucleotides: TGTGCCAGCAGTTTCGCGGGGAGGGAAGGGGAAAAACTGTTTTTT. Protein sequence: CASSFAGREGEKLFF.

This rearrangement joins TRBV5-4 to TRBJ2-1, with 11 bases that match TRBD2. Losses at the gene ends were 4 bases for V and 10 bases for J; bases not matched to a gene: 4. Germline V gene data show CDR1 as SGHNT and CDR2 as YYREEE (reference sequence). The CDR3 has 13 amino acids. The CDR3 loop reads CASSPGTSGEQFF. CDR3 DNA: TGTGCCAGCAGCCCGGGGACTAGCGGCGAGCAGTTCTTC.

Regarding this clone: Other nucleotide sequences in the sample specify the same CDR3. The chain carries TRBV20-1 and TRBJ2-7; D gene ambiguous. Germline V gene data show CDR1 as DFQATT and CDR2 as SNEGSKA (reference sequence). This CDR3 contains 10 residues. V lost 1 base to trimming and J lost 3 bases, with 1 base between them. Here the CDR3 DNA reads TGCAGTGCTAGAGGCTACGAGCAGTACTTC. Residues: CSARGYEQYF.

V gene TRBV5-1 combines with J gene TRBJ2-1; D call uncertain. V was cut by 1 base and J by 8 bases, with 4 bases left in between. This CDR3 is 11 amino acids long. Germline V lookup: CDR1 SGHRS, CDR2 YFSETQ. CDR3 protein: CASSLRDEQFF. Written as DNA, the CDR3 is TGCGCCAGCAGCTTGAGGGATGAGCAGTTCTTC.

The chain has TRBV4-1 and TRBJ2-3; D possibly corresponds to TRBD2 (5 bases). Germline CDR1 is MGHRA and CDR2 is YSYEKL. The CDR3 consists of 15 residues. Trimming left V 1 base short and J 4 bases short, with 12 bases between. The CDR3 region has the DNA TGCGCCAGCAGCCAAGTCATGAAGAGGGCAGATACGCAGTATTTT. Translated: CASSQVMKRADTQYF.

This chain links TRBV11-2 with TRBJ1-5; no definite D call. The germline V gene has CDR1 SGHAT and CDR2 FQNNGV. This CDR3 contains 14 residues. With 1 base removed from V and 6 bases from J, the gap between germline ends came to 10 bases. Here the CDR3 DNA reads TGTGCCAGCAGCTTAGGGCCCGGGTCTCAGCCCCAGCATTTT. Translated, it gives CASSLGPGSQPQHF.